These 24 T cell receptor beta chains were all obtained from the same sample, sequenced in a study of blood T cell repertoires in COVID-19. TCRdb's table, derived via immunoSEQ multiplex PCR, lists solely in-frame clones and lacks some. The sample gives nearly 65,000 clones, approximately 79% of which show up once; 12% is in the top ten. Sequencing was performed on peripheral blood. The receptors were gathered from a human donor in a cohort sampled during active COVID-19.

The rearrangement uses TRBV9 and TRBJ1-1, with D unclear. CDR3 length: 18 residues. Per the germline V gene, CDR1 is SGDLS and CDR2 is YYNGEE. V lost 0 bases, J lost 1 base, and 19 bases lay in between. The DNA of the CDR3 is TGTGCCAGCAGCGTAGCGGTGGCCGTTGGAGGAGAGAACACTGAAGCTTTCTTT. This translates into CASSVAVAVGGENTEAFF.

V usage is TRBV29-1 and J usage is TRBJ1-1; tentatively, D is TRBD1 (5 bases). V lost 4 bases to trimming and J lost 3 bases, with 15 bases between them. This CDR3 is 14 amino acids long. Per the germline V gene, CDR1 is SQVTM and CDR2 is ANQGSEA. The CDR3, as DNA: TGCAGCGTTGTTGTCTACCAGGGTTACACTGAAGCTTTCTTT. Translation gives CSVVVYQGYTEAFF.

This chain uses TRBV5-1 with TRBJ1-4, with 8 bases fitting TRBD1. This CDR3 contains 16 residues. CDR1 is SGHRS, CDR2 YFSETQ, per germline. V lost 2 bases and J lost 3; bases outside the gene matches: 6. Written as DNA, the CDR3 is TGCGCCAGCAGCTTATCAGACAGGGGAGCTAATGAAAAACTGTTTTTT. Its translation: CASSLSDRGANEKLFF.

The V gene is TRBV3-1 (or the pseudogene TRBV3-2), the J gene TRBJ2-2; D not resolved. Germline V gives CDR1 LGHDT, CDR2 YNNKEL (reference sequence). The length of the CDR3 is 20 residues. Trimming stripped 0 bases from V and 6 bases from J, with 26 bases between. The CDR3 loop reads CASSQDEVAAETSYSGELFF. In nucleotides, the CDR3 is TGTGCCAGCAGCCAAGACGAGGTGGCCGCGGAAACTTCTTACTCCGGGGAGCTGTTTTTT.

The chain combines TRBV29-1 with TRBJ2-7; D may be TRBD1 (6 bases). Germline V lookup: CDR1 SQVTM, CDR2 ANQGSEA. V was pared by 7 bases and J by 0 bases, with 10 bases between. This CDR3 has 12 residues. The CDR3 bases are TGCAGCGCGGGACACAACTCCTACGAGCAGTACTTC. Translating it yields CSAGHNSYEQYF.

The genes are TRBV5-1 and TRBJ2-5; D gene uncertain. V dropped 4 bases and J dropped 2 bases, with 18 bases sitting between them. Germline V gene sequence: CDR1 SGHRS, CDR2 YFSETQ. The CDR3 consists of 16 residues. The CDR3 spells CASSLDPNPAQETQYF. The DNA of the CDR3 is TGCGCCAGCAGCCTCGACCCCAACCCAGCGCAAGAGACCCAGTACTTC.

J is TRBJ1-2 and V is TRBV28; D unclear. The CDR3 contains 13 residues. Germline lookup yields CDR1 MDHEN and CDR2 SYDVKM. Trimming removed 3 bases at V and 1 base at J, with 6 bases between. In nucleotides, the CDR3 is TGTGCCAGCAGTTTCACGGGTAACTATGGCTACACCTTC. This encodes CASSFTGNYGYTF.

This clone was picked up a small number of times. The CDR3 region has the DNA TGTGCCAGCAGCTTAAGGGACAGTTCCTACGAGCAGTACTTC. Translated, it gives CASSLRDSSYEQYF. V and J are TRBV5-5 and TRBJ2-7; 7 bases are shared with TRBD1. This CDR3 is 14 amino acids long. After removal of 2 bases from V and 1 base from J, the junction contained 3 bases not matched to a gene. CDR1 is SGHKS and CDR2 is YYEKEE in the germline V gene (reference sequence).

This clone was observed a few times. The genes are TRBV4-2 and TRBJ2-7; a possible D gene is TRBD2 (6 bases). The V and J ends lost 0 bases and 0 bases respectively, with 9 bases between them. The CDR3 contains 15 residues. Germline assignment: CDR1 LGHNA and CDR2 YNFKEQ. DNA of the CDR3: TGTGCCAGCAGCCAAGATCGGGGAGGCTCCTACGAGCAGTACTTC. Translation: CASSQDRGGSYEQYF.

The V gene is TRBV5-5, the J gene TRBJ2-1; D might be TRBD1 (5 bases). The length of the CDR3 is 18 residues. CDR1 SGHKS and CDR2 YYEKEE come from the germline V gene (reference sequence). The germline V and J ends were trimmed by 0 bases and 4 bases, with 20 bases remaining between them. The CDR3 spells CASSLAVAQGISYNEQFF. CDR3 DNA sequence: TGTGCCAGCAGCTTGGCAGTCGCGCAGGGAATTTCGTACAATGAGCAGTTCTTC.

The chain combines TRBV7-6 with TRBJ2-7; D possibly corresponds to TRBD1 (5 bases). Germline V CDR1 and CDR2: SGHVS, FNYEAQ. This CDR3 comprises 14 residues. Trimming took 4 bases from V and 4 from J, leaving 14 bases between them. The DNA for the CDR3 is TGTGCCAGCAGCTCCGTCAGGAAGGGGTACGAGCAGTACTTC. As protein: CASSSVRKGYEQYF.

This chain uses TRBV4-2 with TRBJ2-6; D unclear. Germline lookup yields CDR1 LGHNA and CDR2 YNFKEQ. The CDR3 loop spans 16 amino acids. V was shortened by 0 bases and J by 2 bases, with 8 bases between the two germline ends. CDR3 sequence: CASSQDRSPGANVLTF. As DNA, the CDR3 is TGTGCCAGCAGCCAAGATCGGAGCCCTGGGGCCAACGTCCTGACTTTC.

J is TRBJ1-2 and V is TRBV12-3 or TRBV12-4; D perhaps matches TRBD1 (6 bases). CDR3 length equals 11 residues. Trimming removed 5 bases from V and 9 bases from J, with 10 bases in between. CDR3 bases: TGTGCCAGCAGTACAGGGTTTAGCTACACCTTC. Protein: CASSTGFSYTF.

The V gene is TRBV9, the J gene TRBJ2-3; the D gene is possibly TRBD2 (5 bases). This CDR3 has 14 residues. Deletions cut 4 bases from V and 2 bases from J, with 11 bases between. Looked up from germline, CDR1 is SGDLS and CDR2 is YYNGEE. DNA of the CDR3: TGTGCCAGCAGCATAACGAGGGCCACAGATACGCAGTATTTT. Protein product: CASSITRATDTQYF.

The V and J genes are TRBV5-1 and TRBJ2-7, with D perhaps TRBD2 (7 bases). Trimming took off 4 bases at V and 4 bases at J, with 18 bases between the two ends. Germline-derived CDR1 and CDR2 are SGHRS and YFSETQ. The CDR3 runs 15 residues. This CDR3 is CASSLGAGQIYEQYF. As DNA, the CDR3 is TGCGCCAGCAGCCTTGGAGCGGGACAAATTTACGAGCAGTACTTC.

Only a few counts were recorded for this clone. The chain is built from TRBV3-1 (or the pseudogene TRBV3-2) and TRBJ2-7; maybe TRBD2 (5 bases). This CDR3 spans 15 amino acids. Trimming took 2 bases from V and 0 from J, leaving 11 bases between them. Looked up from germline, CDR1 is LGHDT and CDR2 is YNNKEL (reference sequence). CDR3: CASSQTREFSYEQYF. The DNA for the CDR3 is TGTGCCAGCAGCCAAACGAGGGAATTCTCCTACGAGCAGTACTTC.

The CDR3 bases are TGTGCCAGCAGTCTGGGACTAGCGGGGGGAATAAGCGATACGCAGTATTTT. Protein sequence: CASSLGLAGGISDTQYF. The V and J genes are TRBV6-2 or TRBV6-3 and TRBJ2-3; TRBD2 aligns across 15 bases. The V and J ends lost 5 bases and 6 bases, in that order; junction bases with no gene match: 9. The CDR3 consists of 17 residues. The V gene's germline CDR1 is MNHEY and CDR2 SVGEGT.

The chain carries TRBV4-3 and TRBJ2-1; 15 bases map to TRBD2. The V segment lost 3 bases and the J segment 7 bases; nucleotides outside the gene matches: 10. The CDR3 is made up of 18 amino acids. Germline values: CDR1 LGHNA, CDR2 YSLEER. The CDR3 loop is CASSQLGLAGGYGNEQFF. CDR3 in DNA: TGCGCCAGCAGCCAGCTCGGACTAGCGGGAGGGTATGGGAATGAGCAGTTCTTC.

The V and J genes are TRBV7-8 and TRBJ1-6, with D possibly TRBD1 on 6 matching bases. With 7 bases removed from V and 8 bases from J, the gap between germline ends came to 15 bases. CDR3 length equals 14 residues. CDR1 and CDR2 from the germline V gene are SGHVS and FQNEAQ. As DNA, the CDR3 is TGTGCCAGCACAAAGGGGGGGTGGGATTCACCCCTCCACTTT. As protein: CASTKGGWDSPLHF.

This clone was observed a few times. This chain links TRBV4-1 with TRBJ2-2; weak D call: TRBD2 (6 bases). Per germline, CDR1 MGHRA and CDR2 YSYEKL. The CDR3 length is 17 residues. The V and J ends lost 5 bases and 2 bases respectively, with 18 bases between them. The CDR3, as DNA: TGCGCCAGCAGCTCACCAATAGCGGCAAGTAACACCGGGGAGCTGTTTTTT. Protein sequence: CASSSPIAASNTGELFF.

The chain recombines TRBV7-2 with TRBJ1-1; possibly TRBD1 for D (5 bases). The CDR3 sequence is 16 residues long. Trimming shortened V by 1 base and J by 1 base, and 13 bases separated the two germline ends. Germline V gene data show CDR1 as SGHTA and CDR2 as FQGNSA. CDR3 region: CASSLGTGGGNTEAFF. The DNA of the CDR3 is TGTGCCAGCAGCTTAGGAACTGGGGGGGGGAACACTGAAGCTTTCTTT.

This clone appeared once. This sequence joins TRBV30 and TRBJ1-6; D gene unclear. The CDR3 is made up of 14 amino acids. Trimming took 0 bases from V and 11 from J, leaving 14 bases between them. Germline CDR1 and CDR2: GTSNPN and SVGIG (reference sequence). The CDR3, as DNA: TGTGCCTGGAGTGTAGATCGGGGAAGGACACCCCTCCACTTT. As protein: CAWSVDRGRTPLHF.

The V call is TRBV5-8, the J call TRBJ2-1, with D perhaps matching TRBD1 (5 bases). Germline V CDR1 and CDR2: SGHTS, YDEGEE. V was shortened by 2 bases and J by 7 bases, with 7 bases between the two germline ends. This CDR3 region has 12 residues. The DNA for the CDR3 is TGTGCCAGCAGCTTCAGGGTAAATGAGCAGTTCTTC. As protein: CASSFRVNEQFF.

The gene calls are TRBV28 and TRBJ2-7; 9 nucleotides match TRBD2. V lost 7 bases and J lost 7; bases outside the gene matches: 17. The CDR3 contains 16 residues. Germline CDR1 MDHEN, CDR2 SYDVKM. As DNA, the CDR3 is TGTGCCAGCACCTACGCCGCCTTAGCGGGAGCTCAAGAGCAGTACTTC. Its protein is CASTYAALAGAQEQYF.